This TCR beta chain was identified in a study of preoperative IRX-2 immunotherapy in early breast cancer. Documented treatment: preoperative locoregional IRX-2 cytokine immunotherapy. Samples came from a phase Ib trial of preoperative locoregional IRX-2 cytokine immunotherapy. Here immunoSEQ multiplex PCR was the method, and the copy in TCRdb shows in-frame clones only, minus some. The sample has roughly 57,000 clones; roughly 94% are singletons. CDR1 and CDR2 (germline): MNHNY, SVGAGI (reference sequence). The V segment lost 7 bases and the J segment 5 bases; nucleotides outside the gene matches: 11. The length of the CDR3 is 15 residues.

The chain combines TRBV6-6 with TRBJ1-2, with 9 bases aligning to TRBD1. This sequence was found in a human donor with breast cancer. This material was obtained from a patient treated with IRX-2 immunotherapy. For the CDR3, the DNA is TGTGCCAGCACCCAGACCTGGACAGGGGCTTATGGCTACACCTTC. It specifies CASTQTWTGAYGYTF.